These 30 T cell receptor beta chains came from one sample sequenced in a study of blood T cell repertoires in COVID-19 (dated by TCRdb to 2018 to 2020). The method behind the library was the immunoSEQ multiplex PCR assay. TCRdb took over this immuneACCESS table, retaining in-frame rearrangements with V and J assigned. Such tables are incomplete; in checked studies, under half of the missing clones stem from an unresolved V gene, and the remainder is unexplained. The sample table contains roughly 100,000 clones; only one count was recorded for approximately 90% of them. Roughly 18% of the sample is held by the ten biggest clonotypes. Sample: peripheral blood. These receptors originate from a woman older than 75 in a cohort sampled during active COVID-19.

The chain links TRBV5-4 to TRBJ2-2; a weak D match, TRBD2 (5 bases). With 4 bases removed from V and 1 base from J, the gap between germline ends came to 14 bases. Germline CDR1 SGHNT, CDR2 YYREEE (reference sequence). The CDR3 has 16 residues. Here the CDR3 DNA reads TGTGCCAGCAGCAGAGGCTCAGCGGTGAACACCGGGGAGCTGTTTTTT. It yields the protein CASSRGSAVNTGELFF.

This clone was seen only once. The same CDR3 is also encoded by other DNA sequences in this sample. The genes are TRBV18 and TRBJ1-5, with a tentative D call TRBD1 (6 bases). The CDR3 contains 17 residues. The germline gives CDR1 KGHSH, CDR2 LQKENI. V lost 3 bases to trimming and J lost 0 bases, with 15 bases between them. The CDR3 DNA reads TGTGCCAGCTCACCGACAGGAGTCGTCGGTAGCAATCAGCCCCAGCATTTT. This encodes CASSPTGVVGSNQPQHF.

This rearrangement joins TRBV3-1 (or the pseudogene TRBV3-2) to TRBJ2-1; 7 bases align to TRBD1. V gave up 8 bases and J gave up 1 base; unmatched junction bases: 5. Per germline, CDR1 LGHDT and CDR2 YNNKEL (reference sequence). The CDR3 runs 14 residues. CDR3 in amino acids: CASFPGGSYNEQFF. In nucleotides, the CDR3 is TGTGCCAGCTTTCCAGGGGGTTCCTACAATGAGCAGTTCTTC.

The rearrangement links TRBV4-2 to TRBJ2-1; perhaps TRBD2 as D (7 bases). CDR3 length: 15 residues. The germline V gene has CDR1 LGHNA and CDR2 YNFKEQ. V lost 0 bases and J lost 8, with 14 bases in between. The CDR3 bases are TGTGCCAGCAGCCAAGATACCGGGGGGCAGGATGAGCAGTTCTTC. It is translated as CASSQDTGGQDEQFF.

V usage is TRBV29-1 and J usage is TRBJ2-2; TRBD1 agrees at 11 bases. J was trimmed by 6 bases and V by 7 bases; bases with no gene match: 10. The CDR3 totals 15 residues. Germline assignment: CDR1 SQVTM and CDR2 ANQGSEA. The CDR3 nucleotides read TGCAGCGCTCATAGGGGACAGGGGGTTTCCGGGGAGCTGTTTTTT. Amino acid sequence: CSAHRGQGVSGELFF.

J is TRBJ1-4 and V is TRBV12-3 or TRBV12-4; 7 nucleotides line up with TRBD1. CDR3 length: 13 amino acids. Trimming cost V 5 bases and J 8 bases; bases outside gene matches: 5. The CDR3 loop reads CASSKNRGEKLFF. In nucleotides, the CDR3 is TGTGCCAGCAGTAAGAACAGGGGAGAAAAACTGTTTTTT.

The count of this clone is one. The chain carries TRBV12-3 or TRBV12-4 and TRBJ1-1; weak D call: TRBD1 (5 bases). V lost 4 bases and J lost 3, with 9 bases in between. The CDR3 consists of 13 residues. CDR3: CASSSRGYTEAFF. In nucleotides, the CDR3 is TGTGCCAGCAGTTCTAGGGGATACACTGAAGCTTTCTTT.

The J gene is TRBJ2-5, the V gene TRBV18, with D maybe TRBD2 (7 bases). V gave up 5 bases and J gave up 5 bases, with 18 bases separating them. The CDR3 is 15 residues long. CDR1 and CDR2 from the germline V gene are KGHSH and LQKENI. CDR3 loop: CASSIGGEDVETQYF. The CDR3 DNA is TGTGCCAGCTCAATAGGGGGGGAAGATGTGGAGACCCAGTACTTC.

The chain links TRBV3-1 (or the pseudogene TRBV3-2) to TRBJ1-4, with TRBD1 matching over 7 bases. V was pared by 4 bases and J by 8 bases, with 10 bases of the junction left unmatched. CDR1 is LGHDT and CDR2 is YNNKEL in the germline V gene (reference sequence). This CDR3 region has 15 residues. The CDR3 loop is CASSPGTAQSEKLFF. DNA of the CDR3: TGTGCCAGCAGCCCGGGGACAGCTCAGAGCGAAAAACTGTTTTTT.

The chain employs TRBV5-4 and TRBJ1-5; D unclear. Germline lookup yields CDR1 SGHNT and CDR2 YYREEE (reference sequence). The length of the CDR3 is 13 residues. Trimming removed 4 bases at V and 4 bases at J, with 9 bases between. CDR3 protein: CASSPEVNQPQHF. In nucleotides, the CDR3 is TGTGCCAGCAGCCCGGAGGTAAATCAGCCCCAGCATTTT.

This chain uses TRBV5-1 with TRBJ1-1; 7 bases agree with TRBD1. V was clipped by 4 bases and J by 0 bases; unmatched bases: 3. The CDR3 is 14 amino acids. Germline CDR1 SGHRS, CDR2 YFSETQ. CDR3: CASSEGQLNTEAFF. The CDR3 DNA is TGCGCCAGCAGCGAGGGACAGTTGAACACTGAAGCTTTCTTT.

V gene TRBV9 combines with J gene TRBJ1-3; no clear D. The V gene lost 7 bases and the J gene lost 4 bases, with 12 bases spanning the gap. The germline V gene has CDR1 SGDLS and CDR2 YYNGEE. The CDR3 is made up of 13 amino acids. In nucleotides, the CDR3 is TGTGCCAGCGGGAAGGGCGGGGGAAACACCATATATTTT. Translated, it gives CASGKGGGNTIYF.

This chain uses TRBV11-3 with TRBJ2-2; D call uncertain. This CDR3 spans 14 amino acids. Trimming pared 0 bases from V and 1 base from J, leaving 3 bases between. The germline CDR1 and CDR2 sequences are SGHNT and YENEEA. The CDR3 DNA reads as TGTGCCAGCAGCTTAGACGGGAACACCGGGGAGCTGTTTTTT. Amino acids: CASSLDGNTGELFF. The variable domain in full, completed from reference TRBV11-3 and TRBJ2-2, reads EAGVVQSPRYKIIEKKQPVAFWCNPISGHNTLYWYLQNLGQGPELLIRYENEEAVDDSQLPKDRFSAERLKGVDSTLKIQPAELGDSAVYLCASSLDGNTGELFFGEGSRLTVL.

CDR3 amino acids: CASSDPGSRGLALHF. The CDR3 DNA reads as TGTGCCAGCAGTGACCCGGGATCCAGGGGGTTAGCCCTCCACTTT. The chain has TRBV28 and TRBJ1-6, with TRBD1 matching over 7 bases. The CDR3 runs 15 residues. V dropped 5 bases and J dropped 14; count of bases not matched to a gene: 15. Germline V CDR1 and CDR2: MDHEN, SYDVKM.

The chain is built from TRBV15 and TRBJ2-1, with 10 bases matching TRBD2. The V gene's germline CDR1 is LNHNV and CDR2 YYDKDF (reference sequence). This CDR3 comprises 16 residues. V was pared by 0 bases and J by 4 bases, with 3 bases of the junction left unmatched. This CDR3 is CATSRESGGAYNEQFF. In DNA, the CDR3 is TGTGCCACCAGCAGAGAGAGCGGGGGGGCATACAATGAGCAGTTCTTC.

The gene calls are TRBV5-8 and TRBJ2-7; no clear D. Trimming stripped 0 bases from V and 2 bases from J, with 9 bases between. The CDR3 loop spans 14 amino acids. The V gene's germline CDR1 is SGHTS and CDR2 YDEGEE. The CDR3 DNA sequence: TGTGCCAGCAGCTTGGAGGCGGATCCCTACGAGCAGTACTTC. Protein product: CASSLEADPYEQYF.

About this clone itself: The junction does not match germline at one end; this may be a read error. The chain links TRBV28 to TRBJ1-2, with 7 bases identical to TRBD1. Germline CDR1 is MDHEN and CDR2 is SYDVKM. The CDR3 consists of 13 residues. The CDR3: CTSSTGQIYGYTF. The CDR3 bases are TGTACCAGCAGCACGGGACAGATCTATGGCTACACCTTC.

For the CDR3, the DNA is TGCGCCAGCAGCACTGAGACAGCGAACACTGAAGCTTTCTTT. As protein: CASSTETANTEAFF. The chain uses TRBV5-1 and TRBJ1-1, with D perhaps TRBD1 (5 bases). V lost 4 bases to trimming and J lost 1 base, with 11 bases between them. The CDR3 is 14 residues long. Germline values: CDR1 SGHRS, CDR2 YFSETQ. The whole variable domain, filled in from reference TRBV5-1 and TRBJ1-1, reads KAGVTQTPRYLIKTRGQQVTLSCSPISGHRSVSWYQQTPGQGLQFLFEYFSETQRNKGNFPGRFSGRQFSNSRSEMNVSTLELGDSALYLCASSTETANTEAFFGQGTRLTVV.

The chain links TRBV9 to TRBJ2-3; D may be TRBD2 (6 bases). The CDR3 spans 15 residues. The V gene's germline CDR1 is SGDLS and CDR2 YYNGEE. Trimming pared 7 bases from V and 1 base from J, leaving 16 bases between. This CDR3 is CASAAGPSRTDTQYF. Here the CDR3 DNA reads TGTGCCAGCGCCGCGGGGCCGTCCCGCACAGATACGCAGTATTTT.

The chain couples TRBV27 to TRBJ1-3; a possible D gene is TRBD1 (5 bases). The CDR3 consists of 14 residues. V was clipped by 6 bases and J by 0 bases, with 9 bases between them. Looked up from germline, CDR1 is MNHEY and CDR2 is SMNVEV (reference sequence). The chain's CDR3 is CASRTTVSGNTIYF. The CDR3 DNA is TGTGCCAGCAGGACGACAGTCTCTGGAAACACCATATATTTT.

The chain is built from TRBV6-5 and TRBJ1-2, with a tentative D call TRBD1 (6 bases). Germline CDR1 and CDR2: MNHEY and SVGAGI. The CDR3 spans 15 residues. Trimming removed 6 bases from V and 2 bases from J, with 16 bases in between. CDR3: CASRVDRLPNYGYTF. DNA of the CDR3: TGTGCCAGCAGAGTGGACAGACTCCCAAACTATGGCTACACCTTC.

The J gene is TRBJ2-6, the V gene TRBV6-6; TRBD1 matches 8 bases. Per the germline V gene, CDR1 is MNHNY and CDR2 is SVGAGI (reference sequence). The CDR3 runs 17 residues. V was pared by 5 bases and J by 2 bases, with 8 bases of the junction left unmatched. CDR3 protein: CASSPRTGLPGANVLTF. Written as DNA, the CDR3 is TGTGCCAGCAGTCCCCGGACAGGGCTCCCTGGGGCCAACGTCCTGACTTTC.

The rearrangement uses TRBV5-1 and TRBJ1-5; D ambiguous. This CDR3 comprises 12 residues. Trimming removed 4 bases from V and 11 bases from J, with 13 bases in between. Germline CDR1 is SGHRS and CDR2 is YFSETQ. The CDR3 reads CASSPDGEAQHF. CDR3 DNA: TGCGCCAGCAGCCCCGACGGAGAAGCCCAGCATTTT.

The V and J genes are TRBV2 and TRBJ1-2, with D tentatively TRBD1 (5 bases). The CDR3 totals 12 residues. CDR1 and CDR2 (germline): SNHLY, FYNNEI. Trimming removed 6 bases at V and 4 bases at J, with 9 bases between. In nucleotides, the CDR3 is TGTGCCAGCAGAGGGGCGAGCTATGGCTACACCTTC. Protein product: CASRGASYGYTF.

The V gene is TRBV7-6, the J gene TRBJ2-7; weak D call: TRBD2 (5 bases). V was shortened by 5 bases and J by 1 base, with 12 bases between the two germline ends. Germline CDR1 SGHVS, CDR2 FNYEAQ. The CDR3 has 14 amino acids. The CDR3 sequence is CASSTTGNSYEQYF. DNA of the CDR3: TGTGCCAGCAGCACGACCGGGAATTCCTACGAGCAGTACTTC.

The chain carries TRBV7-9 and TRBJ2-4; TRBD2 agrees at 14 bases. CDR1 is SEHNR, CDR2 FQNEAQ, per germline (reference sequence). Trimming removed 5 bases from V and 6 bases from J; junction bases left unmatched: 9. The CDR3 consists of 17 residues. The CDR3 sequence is CASSPQGLAGGPNIQYF. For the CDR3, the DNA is TGTGCCAGCAGCCCTCAAGGACTAGCGGGGGGCCCAAACATTCAGTACTTC.

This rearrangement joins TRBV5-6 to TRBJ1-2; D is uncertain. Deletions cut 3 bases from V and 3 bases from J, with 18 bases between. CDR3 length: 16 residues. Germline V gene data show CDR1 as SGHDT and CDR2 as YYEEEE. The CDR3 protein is CASSSGVNSGYYGYTF. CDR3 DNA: TGTGCCAGCAGCTCAGGTGTGAACAGTGGGTACTATGGCTACACCTTC.

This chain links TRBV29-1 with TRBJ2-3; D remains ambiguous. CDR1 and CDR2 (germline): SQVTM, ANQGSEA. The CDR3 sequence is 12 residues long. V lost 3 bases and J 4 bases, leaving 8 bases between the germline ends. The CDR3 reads CSVDARPDTQYF. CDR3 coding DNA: TGCAGCGTTGATGCTAGACCAGATACGCAGTATTTT.

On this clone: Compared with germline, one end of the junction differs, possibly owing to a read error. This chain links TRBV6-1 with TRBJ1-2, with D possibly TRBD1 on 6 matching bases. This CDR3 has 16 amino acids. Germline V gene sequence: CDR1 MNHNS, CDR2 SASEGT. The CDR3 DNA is TGTGCCAGCAGCGAAGACCCGACAGGCAGAGGTCGTGGCTACACCTTC. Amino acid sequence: CASSEDPTGRGRGYTF.

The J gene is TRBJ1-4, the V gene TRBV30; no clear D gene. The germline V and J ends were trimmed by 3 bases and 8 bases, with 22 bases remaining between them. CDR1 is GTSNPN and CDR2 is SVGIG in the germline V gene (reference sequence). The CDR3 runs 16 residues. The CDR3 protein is CAWRGSSTTTREKLFF. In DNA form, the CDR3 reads TGTGCCTGGAGGGGATCGTCGACTACGACACGGGAAAAACTGTTTTTT.